Listed below are T cell receptor beta chains from one sample, sequenced in a study of blood T cell repertoires in COVID-19. Sequencing was performed with immunoSEQ multiplex PCR; in TCRdb, only in-frame clones are kept and a portion is missing. Among under 500,000 clones, around 89% were seen once, and the ten largest hold roughly 4.3%. The sample comprised peripheral blood. These receptor sequences come from a woman in her thirties with acute or convalescent COVID-19. Both conserved end residues are part of each CDR3. A D gene is named only where the DNA matches it firmly. Size tells how often a clone was seen (once, few, many) or the class of an expanded clone, and some rows leave it out.

v_call: TRBV6-6; clone_size: once; d_call: TRBD1; j_call: TRBJ1-1; cdr3_aa: CASSRRGQGGTEAFF; cdr3_nt: TGTGCCAGCAGTCGTCGAGGACAGGGCGGTACTGAAGCTTTCTTT
v_call: TRBV6-5; clone_size: NA; d_call: TRBD1; j_call: TRBJ1-2; cdr3_aa: CASSYQGTDVYGYTF; cdr3_nt: TGTGCCAGCAGTTATCAAGGGACAGACGTCTATGGCTACACCTTC
v_call: TRBV6-6; clone_size: NA; d_call: TRBD1; j_call: TRBJ2-7; cdr3_aa: CASSSTGGADYEQYF; cdr3_nt: TGTGCCAGCAGTTCCACAGGGGGCGCCGACTACGAGCAGTACTTC
v_call: TRBV3-1/TRBV3-2; clone_size: NA; d_call: NA; j_call: TRBJ2-7; cdr3_aa: CASSQDPAGISSYEQYF; cdr3_nt: TGTGCCAGCAGCCAAGATCCTGCAGGGATTAGCTCCTACGAGCAGTACTTC
v_call: TRBV10-3; clone_size: NA; d_call: TRBD1; j_call: TRBJ1-2; cdr3_aa: CAITPNRGRYGYTF; cdr3_nt: TGTGCCATCACCCCGAACAGGGGCAGGTATGGCTACACCTTC
v_call: TRBV2; clone_size: NA; d_call: TRBD1; j_call: TRBJ1-2; cdr3_aa: CASSFRQDRGYTF; cdr3_nt: TGTGCCAGCAGTTTTAGGCAGGACAGGGGCTACACCTTC
v_call: TRBV3-1/TRBV3-2; clone_size: NA; d_call: NA; j_call: TRBJ2-7; cdr3_aa: CASSQGPYEQYF; cdr3_nt: TGTGCCAGCAGCCAAGGGCCCTACGAGCAGTACTTC
v_call: TRBV12-1; clone_size: NA; d_call: NA; j_call: TRBJ2-1; cdr3_aa: CASSFSRGDNEQFF; cdr3_nt: TGTGCCAGCAGCTTTTCTCGGGGGGACAATGAGCAGTTCTTC
v_call: TRBV5-4; clone_size: NA; d_call: NA; j_call: TRBJ2-7; cdr3_aa: CASSRRQIESYEQYF; cdr3_nt: TGTGCCAGCAGCCGACGACAGATCGAGTCCTACGAGCAGTACTTC
v_call: TRBV4-1; clone_size: NA; d_call: NA; j_call: TRBJ2-3; cdr3_aa: CASSQDRQADTQYF; cdr3_nt: TGCGCCAGCAGCCAAGATCGTCAGGCGGATACGCAGTATTTT
v_call: TRBV5-6; clone_size: NA; d_call: TRBD1; j_call: TRBJ1-4; cdr3_aa: CASSLGKGGGEKLFF; cdr3_nt: TGTGCCAGCAGCTTGGGTAAAGGGGGCGGTGAAAAACTGTTTTTT
v_call: TRBV24-1; clone_size: NA; d_call: NA; j_call: TRBJ1-6; cdr3_aa: CATSGSSYNSPLHF; cdr3_nt: TGTGCCACTAGTGGGAGCTCCTATAATTCACCCCTCCACTTT
v_call: TRBV2; clone_size: NA; d_call: TRBD1; j_call: TRBJ2-5; cdr3_aa: CASSWDSQETQYF; cdr3_nt: TGTGCCAGCAGTTGGGACAGCCAAGAGACCCAGTACTTC
v_call: TRBV5-1; clone_size: NA; d_call: TRBD2; j_call: TRBJ2-3; cdr3_aa: CASSLPPGTSGTDTQYF; cdr3_nt: TGCGCCAGCAGCTTACCACCCGGGACTAGCGGCACAGATACGCAGTATTTT
v_call: TRBV28; clone_size: NA; d_call: TRBD1; j_call: TRBJ1-1; cdr3_aa: CASSLGRGPTEAFF; cdr3_nt: TGTGCCAGCAGTTTGGGCAGGGGGCCCACTGAAGCTTTCTTT
v_call: TRBV27; clone_size: NA; d_call: NA; j_call: TRBJ2-5; cdr3_aa: CASSLSSGGAMKTQYF; cdr3_nt: TGTGCCAGCAGTTTATCAAGTGGGGGGGCCATGAAAACCCAGTACTTC
v_call: TRBV3-1/TRBV3-2; clone_size: NA; d_call: NA; j_call: TRBJ1-6; cdr3_aa: CASSQRIWGQESPLHF; cdr3_nt: TGTGCCAGCAGCCAAAGGATCTGGGGGCAAGAATCACCCCTCCACTTT
v_call: TRBV28; clone_size: NA; d_call: TRBD1; j_call: TRBJ2-1; cdr3_aa: CASSLYVQGKDEQFF; cdr3_nt: TGTGCCAGCAGTTTATATGTACAGGGGAAAGATGAGCAGTTCTTC
v_call: TRBV5-1; clone_size: few; d_call: NA; j_call: TRBJ2-5; cdr3_aa: CASSREASGTQYF; cdr3_nt: TGCGCCAGCAGCCGTGAGGCTTCGGGGACCCAGTACTTC
v_call: TRBV7-8; clone_size: NA; d_call: TRBD2; j_call: TRBJ2-7; cdr3_aa: CASSWTSGEYEQYF; cdr3_nt: TGTGCCAGCAGCTGGACTAGCGGGGAATACGAGCAGTACTTC
v_call: TRBV2; clone_size: few; d_call: TRBD1; j_call: TRBJ2-7; cdr3_aa: CASREDRGRGEQYF; cdr3_nt: TGTGCCAGCAGAGAGGACAGGGGGCGAGGCGAGCAGTACTTC
v_call: TRBV6-5; clone_size: NA; d_call: TRBD1; j_call: TRBJ2-1; cdr3_aa: CASSRTGIHEQFF; cdr3_nt: TGTGCCAGCAGCCGGACAGGGATCCATGAGCAGTTCTTC
v_call: TRBV7-9; clone_size: NA; d_call: NA; j_call: TRBJ2-7; cdr3_aa: CASSLQTGSYEQYF; cdr3_nt: TGTGCCAGCAGCTTACAAACGGGGTCCTACGAGCAGTACTTC
v_call: TRBV19; clone_size: once; d_call: NA; j_call: TRBJ2-2; cdr3_aa: CASSMLSGSYTGELFF; cdr3_nt: TGTGCCAGTAGTATGTTAAGCGGGTCCTACACCGGGGAGCTGTTTTTT
v_call: TRBV19; clone_size: NA; d_call: TRBD1; j_call: TRBJ1-1; cdr3_aa: CASSKNPGTAEAFF; cdr3_nt: TGTGCCAGTAGCAAAAATCCGGGGACAGCTGAAGCTTTCTTT
v_call: TRBV3-1/TRBV3-2; clone_size: NA; d_call: TRBD1; j_call: TRBJ1-2; cdr3_aa: CASSPTGLGGYTF; cdr3_nt: TGTGCCAGCAGCCCGACAGGGCTGGGTGGCTACACCTTC
v_call: TRBV2; clone_size: NA; d_call: NA; j_call: TRBJ2-7; cdr3_aa: CASREGSPYEQYF; cdr3_nt: TGTGCCAGCAGAGAAGGGAGCCCCTACGAGCAGTACTTC
v_call: TRBV9; clone_size: NA; d_call: NA; j_call: TRBJ1-2; cdr3_aa: CASSVVAGFNYGYTF; cdr3_nt: TGTGCCAGCAGCGTAGTTGCGGGGTTTAACTATGGCTACACCTTC
v_call: TRBV5-4; clone_size: NA; d_call: NA; j_call: TRBJ1-2; cdr3_aa: CASSLTVGYGYTF; cdr3_nt: TGTGCCAGCAGCTTGACAGTTGGCTATGGCTACACCTTC